The sequence of this TCR beta chain was determined in a study of T cells in localized non-small cell lung cancer. General observations from the study: Adjacent lung had a median approximately 50 of the 100 largest tumor clones. The highest T cell clonality was in uninvolved adjacent lung, above tumor. Longer overall survival associated with higher blood T cell density; shorter survival with higher adjacent-lung clonality. Tumor samples were not multi-region, leaving intratumor heterogeneity unexcluded.

Measured with immunoSEQ multiplex PCR; TCRdb has only the in-frame clones, and not every one. The table has about 79,000 clones, 70% to 90% seen once; the top ten hold roughly 14%. Trimming removed 6 bases at V and 0 bases at J, with 14 bases between. This CDR3 contains 16 residues. CDR1 is LNHDA, CDR2 SQIVND, per germline (reference sequence). In regard to this clone: Its antigen is currently unknown.

The receptor's source is a female donor of 60 years or more with stage I lung adenocarcinoma. This specimen was peripheral blood, taken before any cancer treatment. J is TRBJ2-2 and V is TRBV19, with D unresolved. CDR3 nucleotide sequence: TGTGCCAGTAGGAACCTTAAGGGAACGAACACCGGGGAGCTGTTTTTT. As protein: CASRNLKGTNTGELFF.